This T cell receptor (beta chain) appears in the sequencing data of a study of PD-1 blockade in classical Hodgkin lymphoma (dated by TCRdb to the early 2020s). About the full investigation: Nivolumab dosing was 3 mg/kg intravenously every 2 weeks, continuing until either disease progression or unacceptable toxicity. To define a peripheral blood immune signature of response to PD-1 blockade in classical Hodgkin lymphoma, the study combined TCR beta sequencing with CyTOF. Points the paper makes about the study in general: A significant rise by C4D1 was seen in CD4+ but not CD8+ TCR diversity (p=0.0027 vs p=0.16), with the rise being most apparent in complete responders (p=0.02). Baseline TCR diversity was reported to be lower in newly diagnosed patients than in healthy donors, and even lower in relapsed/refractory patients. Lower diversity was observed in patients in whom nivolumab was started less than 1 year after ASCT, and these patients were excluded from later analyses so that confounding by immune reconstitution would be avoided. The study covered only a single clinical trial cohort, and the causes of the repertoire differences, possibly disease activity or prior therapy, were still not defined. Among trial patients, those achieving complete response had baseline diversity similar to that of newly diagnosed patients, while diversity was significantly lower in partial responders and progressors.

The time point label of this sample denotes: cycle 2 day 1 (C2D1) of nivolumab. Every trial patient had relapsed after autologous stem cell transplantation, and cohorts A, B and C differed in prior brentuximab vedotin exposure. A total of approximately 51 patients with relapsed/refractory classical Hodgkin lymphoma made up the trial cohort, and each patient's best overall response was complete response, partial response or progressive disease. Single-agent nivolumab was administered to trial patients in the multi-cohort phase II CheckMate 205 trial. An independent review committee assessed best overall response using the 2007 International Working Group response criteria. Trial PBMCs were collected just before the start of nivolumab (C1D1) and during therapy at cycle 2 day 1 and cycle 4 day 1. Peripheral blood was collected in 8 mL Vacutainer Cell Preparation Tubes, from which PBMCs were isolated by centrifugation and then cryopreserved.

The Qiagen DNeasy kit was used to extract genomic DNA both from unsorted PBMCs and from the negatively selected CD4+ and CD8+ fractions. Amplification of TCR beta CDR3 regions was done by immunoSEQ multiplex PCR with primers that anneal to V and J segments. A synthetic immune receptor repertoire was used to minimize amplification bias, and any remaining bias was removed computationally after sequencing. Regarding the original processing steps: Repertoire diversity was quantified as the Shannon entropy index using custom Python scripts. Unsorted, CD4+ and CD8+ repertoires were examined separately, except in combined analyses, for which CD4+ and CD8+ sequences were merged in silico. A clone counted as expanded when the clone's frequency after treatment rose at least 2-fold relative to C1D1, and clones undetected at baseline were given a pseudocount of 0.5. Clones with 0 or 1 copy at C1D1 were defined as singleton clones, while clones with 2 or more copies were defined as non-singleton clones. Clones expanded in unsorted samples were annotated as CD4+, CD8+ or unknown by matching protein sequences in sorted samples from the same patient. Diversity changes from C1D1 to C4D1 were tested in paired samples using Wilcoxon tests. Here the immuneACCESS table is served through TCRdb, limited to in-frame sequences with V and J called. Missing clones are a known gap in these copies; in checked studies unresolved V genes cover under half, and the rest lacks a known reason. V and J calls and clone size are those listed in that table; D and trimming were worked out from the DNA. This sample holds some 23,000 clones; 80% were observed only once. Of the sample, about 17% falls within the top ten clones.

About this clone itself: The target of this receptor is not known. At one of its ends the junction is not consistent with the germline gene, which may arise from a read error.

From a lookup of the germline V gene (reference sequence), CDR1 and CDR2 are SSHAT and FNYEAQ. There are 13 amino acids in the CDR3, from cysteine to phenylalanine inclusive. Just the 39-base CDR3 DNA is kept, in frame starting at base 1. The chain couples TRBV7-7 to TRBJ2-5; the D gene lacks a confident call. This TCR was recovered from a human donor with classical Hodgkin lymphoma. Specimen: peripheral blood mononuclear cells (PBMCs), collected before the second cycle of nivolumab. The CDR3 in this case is CASSSRHGETQYF. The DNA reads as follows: TGTGCTAGCAGCTCTCGACATGGCGAGACCCAGTACTTC. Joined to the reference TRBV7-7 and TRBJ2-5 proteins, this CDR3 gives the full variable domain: GAGVSQSPRYKVTKRGQDVTLRCDPISSHATLYWYQQALGQGPEFLTYFNYEAQPDKSGLPSDRFSAERPEGSISTLTIQRTEQRDSAMYRCASSSRHGETQYFGPGTRLLVL.